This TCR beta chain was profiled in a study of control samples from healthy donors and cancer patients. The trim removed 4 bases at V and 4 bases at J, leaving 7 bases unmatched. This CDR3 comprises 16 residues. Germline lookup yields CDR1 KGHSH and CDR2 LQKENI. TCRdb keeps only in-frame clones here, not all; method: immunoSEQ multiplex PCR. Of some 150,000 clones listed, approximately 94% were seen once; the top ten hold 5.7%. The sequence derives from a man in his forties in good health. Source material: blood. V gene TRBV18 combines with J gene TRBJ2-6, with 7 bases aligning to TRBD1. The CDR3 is CASSLYRGTGANVLTF. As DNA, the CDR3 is TGTGCCAGCTCACTGTACAGGGGTACCGGGGCCAACGTCCTGACTTTC.